Shown below are 9 T cell receptor beta chains from a single sample sequenced in a study of Ad26.COV2.S vaccination and SARS-CoV-2 variants. The treatment here: roughly 20 received Ad26.COV2.S at low or high dose, single or two shots; several received placebo; per-sample allocation not given. The samples were gathered on day 63 after the first injection of vaccine or placebo. Profiling relied on immunoSEQ multiplex PCR, and the TCRdb table lists in-frame clones only, not all of them. The repertoire includes over 400,000 clones, around 92% of them detected once, and about 1.7% sits in the top ten. The input for sequencing was peripheral blood, taken in a trial of Ad26.COV2.S vaccine versus placebo. The receptors originated from a person between 18 and 65 years old who received the Ad26.COV2.S COVID-19 vaccine or a placebo.

This clone was observed a handful of times. The chain is built from TRBV7-2 and TRBJ2-7; no clear D. Trimming left V 3 bases short and J 5 bases short, with 14 bases between. CDR3 length equals 14 residues. The germline V gene has CDR1 SGHTA and CDR2 FQGNSA. CDR3 amino acids: CASSFSTGFDEQYF. The CDR3 coding sequence is TGTGCCAGCAGCTTCTCAACCGGGTTTGACGAGCAGTACTTC.

The chain employs TRBV7-9 and TRBJ2-7, with a possible D match to TRBD1 (6 bases). V lost 2 bases, J lost 2 bases, and 16 bases lay in between. There are 16 residues in the CDR3. The germline CDR1 and CDR2 sequences are SEHNR and FQNEAQ (reference sequence). The CDR3 loop is CASSLRLGTLTYEQYF. In DNA form, the CDR3 reads TGTGCCAGCAGCTTACGGTTGGGGACACTCACCTACGAGCAGTACTTC. The variable domain in full, completed from reference TRBV7-9 and TRBJ2-7, reads DTGVSQNPRHKITKRGQNVTFRCDPISEHNRLYWYRQTLGQGPEFLTYFQNEAQLEKSRLLSDRFSAERPKGSFSTLEIQRTEQGDSAMYLCASSLRLGTLTYEQYFGPGTRLTVT.

The chain combines TRBV7-6 with TRBJ2-7, with D perhaps TRBD2 (7 bases). Germline V gene data show CDR1 as SGHVS and CDR2 as FNYEAQ. V was pared by 2 bases and J by 6 bases, with 17 bases between. CDR3 length: 15 residues. CDR3 loop: CASSLIVGGGSEQYF. DNA for the CDR3: TGTGCCAGCAGCTTAATAGTAGGGGGGGGCTCCGAGCAGTACTTC.

The V and J genes are TRBV21-1 and TRBJ2-3; the DNA was not compared with TRBD2, the D call given in the table. TRBV21-1 is designated a pseudogene. There are 17 residues in the CDR3. This chain's CDR3 is CASNRTLRGPSTDTQYF. The CDR3 bases are TGTGCCAGCAACAGAACCCTACGCGGGCCTAGCACAGATACGCAGTATTTT.

This clone showed up just a few times. The gene calls are TRBV6-1 and TRBJ1-5; possibly TRBD1 for D (5 bases). The V end lost 2 bases, the J end lost 4 bases, and 12 bases lay between the germline ends. The CDR3 loop spans 15 amino acids. Germline CDR1 and CDR2: MNHNS and SASEGT. The CDR3 reads CASSEMGLRNQPQHF. The CDR3 coding sequence is TGTGCCAGCAGTGAAATGGGGCTAAGAAATCAGCCCCAGCATTTT.

The rearrangement joins TRBV6-5 to TRBJ2-7; tentatively, D is TRBD2 (5 bases). Trimming removed 8 bases at V and 1 base at J, with 12 bases between. The CDR3 length is 13 residues. The V gene's germline CDR1 is MNHEY and CDR2 SVGAGI. The CDR3 spells CASEGGRSYEQYF. CDR3 bases: TGTGCCAGCGAAGGAGGTCGATCCTACGAGCAGTACTTC.

J is TRBJ2-4 and V is TRBV27; D remains unclear. Germline loops: CDR1 MNHEY, CDR2 SMNVEV (reference sequence). The CDR3 contains 13 residues. V was cut by 0 bases and J by 5 bases, with 5 bases left in between. CDR3 amino acids: CASSLSGENIQYF. The CDR3 bases are TGTGCCAGCAGTTTATCTGGGGAAAACATTCAGTACTTC.

CDR3 residues: CASSRVTGGPYNEQFF. CDR3 DNA: TGTGCCAGCAGCCGAGTTACAGGGGGCCCCTACAATGAGCAGTTCTTC. The chain carries TRBV11-3 and TRBJ2-1, with TRBD1 identical over 9 bases. This CDR3 is built from 16 residues. Germline CDR1 reads SGHNT; CDR2 reads YENEEA. Losses at the gene ends were 5 bases for V and 2 bases for J; bases not matched to a gene: 7.

The genes are TRBV14 and TRBJ2-3; D remains unclear. The CDR3 sequence is 16 residues long. V lost 2 bases, J lost 3 bases, and 15 bases lay in between. Per germline, CDR1 SGHDN and CDR2 FVKESK. CDR3 region: CASSQLQGFRTDTQYF. CDR3 nucleotides: TGTGCCAGCAGCCAACTCCAAGGGTTTCGGACAGATACGCAGTATTTT. Full variable domain (rest looked up from reference TRBV14 and TRBJ2-3): EAGVTQFPSHSVIEKGQTVTLRCDPISGHDNLYWYRRVMGKEIKFLLHFVKESKQDESGMPNNRFLAERTGGTYSTLKVQPAELEDSGVYFCASSQLQGFRTDTQYFGPGTRLTVL.